A single sample gave rise to the 29 T cell receptor beta chains below, sequenced in a study of prognosis after radiotherapy for stage I lung cancer (dated by TCRdb to the early 2020s). Sequencing instrument: Illumina HiSeq 3000. Two rounds of multiplex PCR were used to amplify the TCR beta CDR3 region from genomic DNA. In the first PCR round, primers specific to each TRBV and TRBJ gene were used, and the primer sequences were filed in Chinese patent CN105087789A. Using fastp at Q25 and MiXCR, TCRdb reprocessed the public reads and kept productive beta chains. Identical CDR3 proteins give one entry, which carries the most common genes and DNA. The sample data list 15,000 or so distinct CDR3 sequences, and around 31% of these were observed just once. Around 27% of the sample is held by the ten biggest clonotypes. Sequences were derived from PBMCs, sampled before or after stereotactic body radiation therapy (not recorded which). The source is a donor aged 50 or older with non-small cell lung cancer.

The table lists this clonotype with a count of one. A far larger clone is just one base off, so this is likely a read error. The chain employs TRBV6-4 and TRBJ1-1, with D unresolved. Between the trimmed V and J ends, which lost 5 bases and 5 bases, there was a span of 12 bases. CDR1 is MRHNA and CDR2 is SNTAGT in the germline V gene. This CDR3 spans 13 amino acids. CDR3: CASSPIVGTEAFF. CDR3 coding DNA: TGTGCCAGCAGTCCTATAGTGGGGACTGAAGCTTTCTTT.

This clonotype was picked up many times. The chain carries TRBV9 and TRBJ2-1; no definite D call. The CDR3 runs to 13 residues. Germline V gene data show CDR1 as SGDLS and CDR2 as YYNGEE. The V end lost 3 bases, the J end lost 7 bases, and 11 bases lay between the germline ends. The CDR3: CASSGLGGNEQFF. CDR3 nucleotides: TGTGCCAGCAGCGGCCTCGGTGGGAATGAGCAGTTCTTC.

This clonotype was detected once. This sequence is one base from a far larger clone and is likely a read error. The V and J genes are TRBV6-4 and TRBJ2-7; TRBD2 agrees at 7 bases. Germline lookup yields CDR1 MRHNA and CDR2 SNTAGT. This CDR3 has 14 amino acids. Trimming removed 4 bases from V and 6 bases from J; junction bases left unmatched: 9. The CDR3 loop is CASSGTGGSGEQYF. In DNA form, the CDR3 reads TGTGCCAGCAGTGGGACTGGCGGGAGTGGCGAGCAGTACTTC.

In its sample, this clonotype was seen many times. The chain carries TRBV14 and TRBJ2-2; no reliable D call. With 3 bases removed from V and 4 bases from J, the gap between germline ends came to 12 bases. The CDR3 extends over 15 amino acids. The germline CDR1 and CDR2 sequences are SGHDN and FVKESK. In DNA, the CDR3 is TGTGCCAGCAGCCAGGGTTTCGTGGGCACCGGGGAGCTGTTTTTT. Its translation: CASSQGFVGTGELFF.

This clonotype was observed a handful of times. The junction shows a germline mismatch at one end, possibly a read error. The chain couples TRBV27 to TRBJ2-3, with D possibly being TRBD1 (6 bases). Germline assignment: CDR1 MNHEY and CDR2 SMNVEV (reference sequence). This CDR3 comprises 13 residues. CDR3 residues: CASSLTGIDTQYF. The CDR3 DNA reads as TGTGCTAGCAGTCTGACAGGCATAGATACGCAGTATTTT.

As for this clonotype: The junction departs from germline at one end; a sequencing error may be responsible. The J gene is TRBJ2-2, the V gene TRBV4-1, with 7 bases fitting TRBD2. Germline-derived CDR1 and CDR2 are MGHRA and YSYEKL. This CDR3 is built from 14 residues. CDR3 bases: TGCTCCAGCAGCCACGTTGCGGGAGCCGGGGAGCTGTTTTTC. This encodes CSSSHVAGAGELFF.

This clonotype was observed a few times. This sequence may be a read error, since a much larger clone differs from it by one base. The chain carries TRBV6-2 or TRBV6-3 and TRBJ2-1, with D perhaps assigned TRBD1 or TRBD2 (5 bases each). Germline CDR1 is MNHEY and CDR2 is SVGEGT. The CDR3 is made up of 16 amino acids. The CDR3 DNA is TGTGCCTGCAGTTACTGGGACCAACTAGGGACGAATGAGCAGTTCTTC. This gives the protein CACSYWDQLGTNEQFF.

This clonotype was observed at least ten times. The rearrangement joins TRBV6-1 to TRBJ1-3, with a possible D match to TRBD1 (5 bases). V lost 6 bases to trimming and J lost 0 bases, with 6 bases between them. Germline V gene lookup returns CDR1 MNHNS and CDR2 SASEGT. The length of the CDR3 is 13 residues. Here the CDR3 reads CASRTVSGNTIYF. As DNA, the CDR3 is TGTGCCAGCAGGACAGTCTCTGGAAACACCATATATTTT.

This clonotype was found many times. Possible read error: a much larger clone is one base away. This chain joins TRBV5-1 and TRBJ2-1; 8 nucleotides match TRBD1. The CDR3 has 17 amino acids. Per the germline V gene, CDR1 is SGHRS and CDR2 is YFSETQ. With 4 bases clipped from V and 0 bases from J, the junction kept 9 bases outside the gene matches. CDR3 sequence: CASSPKGRGLSYNEQFF. CDR3 coding DNA: TGCGCCAGCAGCCCGAAGGGCAGGGGGCTCTCCTACAATGAGCAGTTCTTC. Full variable domain (rest looked up from reference TRBV5-1 and TRBJ2-1): KAGVTQTPRYLIKTRGQQVTLSCSPISGHRSVSWYQQTPGQGLQFLFEYFSETQRNKGNFPGRFSGRQFSNSRSEMNVSTLELGDSALYLCASSPKGRGLSYNEQFFGPGTRLTVL.

This clonotype was seen ten or more times. A much more abundant neighbour one base away suggests this may be a read error. The rearrangement links TRBV20-1 to TRBJ1-2; D not certain. Germline V lookup: CDR1 DFQATT, CDR2 SNEGSKA (reference sequence). The CDR3 loop spans 13 amino acids. In DNA form, the CDR3 reads TGCAGAGCGAATCCCACAGCCCCGTATGGCTACACCTTC. This gives the protein CRANPTAPYGYTF.

This clonotype was detected ten times or more. The V gene is TRBV2, the J gene TRBJ1-5; 9 bases are a match to TRBD1. CDR1 is SNHLY and CDR2 is FYNNEI in the germline V gene. With V trimmed by 4 bases and J by 9 bases, 7 bases remained unmatched. The CDR3 is 14 residues long. The CDR3 sequence is CASSVRTGVRPQHF. CDR3 nucleotide sequence: TGTGCCAGCAGTGTTAGGACAGGGGTGAGGCCCCAGCATTTT.

As for this clonotype: This likely stems from a read error, as it lies one base from a far larger clone. The chain joins TRBV4-3 to TRBJ2-5; maybe TRBD1 (6 bases). The CDR3 contains 16 residues. Germline V gene lookup returns CDR1 LGHNA and CDR2 YSLEER. This CDR3 reads CASSHLNQGSGETEYF. CDR3 nucleotide sequence: TGCGCCAGCAGCCACCTTAACCAGGGGAGCGGAGAGACCGAGTACTTC.

On this clonotype itself: A single base is all that separates this from a far larger clone, so a read error is likely. J is TRBJ1-5 and V is TRBV6-4; D ambiguous. CDR3 length: 15 residues. Germline lookup yields CDR1 MRHNA and CDR2 SNTAGT. V dropped 5 bases and J dropped 2 bases, with 13 bases sitting between them. The CDR3 coding sequence is TGTGCCAGCAGTCAATTGGGTAGCGGCAATCAGCCCCAGCATTTT. It encodes CASSQLGSGNQPQHF.

The sample holds many counts of this clonotype. This chain joins TRBV10-3 and TRBJ2-5; TRBD2 matches 9 bases. Unmatched junction bases numbered 10, after V lost 6 bases and J lost 5 bases. The CDR3 has 15 amino acids. Germline lookup yields CDR1 ENHRY and CDR2 SYGVKD. The CDR3 loop is CAIRPGLAPGETQYF. The CDR3 DNA follows: TGTGCCATCAGACCGGGACTAGCCCCGGGGGAGACCCAGTACTTC.

This clonotype showed up many times. The V gene is TRBV7-2, the J gene TRBJ2-4, with unresolved D. Trimming took 3 bases from V and 0 from J, leaving 15 bases between them. Germline CDR1 is SGHTA and CDR2 is FQGNSA. This CDR3 has 17 residues. CDR3 in DNA: TGTGCCAGCAGCTTTACCCCGGTTTGGGGAGCCAAAAACATTCAGTACTTC. Protein: CASSFTPVWGAKNIQYF.

There are a few counts of this clonotype. The gene calls are TRBV5-4 and TRBJ2-3; D unclear. The germline V and J ends were trimmed by 1 base and 5 bases, with 5 bases remaining between them. CDR1 is SGHNT, CDR2 YYREEE, per germline (reference sequence). The CDR3 is 12 amino acids. This CDR3 reads CASSLQEDTQYF. In DNA form, the CDR3 reads TGTGCCAGCAGCTTGCAGGAAGATACGCAGTATTTT.

Remarks on this clonotype: This likely traces to a read error, being one base from a far larger clone. V usage is TRBV28 and J usage is TRBJ1-4; 7 bases map to TRBD1. CDR1 is MDHEN, CDR2 SYDVKM, per germline. The CDR3 consists of 14 residues. With 6 bases clipped from V and 2 bases from J, the junction kept 3 bases outside the gene matches. The CDR3 coding sequence is TGTGCCAGCAGCGAACAGGGGACTAATGAAAAACTGTTTTTT. This gives the protein CASSEQGTNEKLFF.

This clonotype was seen at least ten times. The V and J genes are TRBV28 and TRBJ1-4; D is uncertain. Between the trimmed V and J ends, which lost 5 bases and 0 bases, there was a span of 10 bases. Per germline, CDR1 MDHEN and CDR2 SYDVKM. The CDR3 is 15 residues long. The CDR3 sequence: CASSGRRSTNEKLFF. Written as DNA, the CDR3 is TGTGCCAGCAGTGGGCGTAGGTCAACTAATGAAAAACTGTTTTTT.

In regard to this clonotype: Likely a read error: the CDR3 ends without its conserved phenylalanine or tryptophan. The V call is TRBV15, the J call TRBJ2-3; D gene uncertain. Germline V gene data show CDR1 as LNHNV and CDR2 as YYDKDF (reference sequence). The CDR3 is made up of 12 amino acids. DNA of the CDR3: TGTGCCACCAGCCCATACACATATACGCAGTATTAT. It yields the protein CATSPYTYTQYY.

Many counts were recorded for this clonotype. V is TRBV7-9 and J is TRBJ2-5, with 7 bases lining up with TRBD2. The germline V gene has CDR1 SEHNR and CDR2 FQNEAQ (reference sequence). Losses at the gene ends were 2 bases for V and 5 bases for J; bases not matched to a gene: 11. The CDR3 is 16 residues long. DNA for the CDR3: TGTGCCAGCAGCTTAACGTCCGGCGGGAGTGTTGAGACCCAGTACTTC. The encoded protein is CASSLTSGGSVETQYF.

This clonotype was picked up many times. This chain uses TRBV6-1 with TRBJ2-7, with TRBD1 matching over 9 bases. There are 12 residues in the CDR3. In germline, CDR1 is MNHNS, CDR2 SASEGT. Trimming at V came to 8 bases and at J to 6 bases, leaving 5 bases not matched to a gene. In nucleotides, the CDR3 is TGTGCCAGCGCCACAGGGGGCCTCGAGCAGTACTTC. It yields the protein CASATGGLEQYF.

Only a few counts were recorded for this clonotype. Possible read error: a much larger clone is one base away. CDR3 region: CASSQGARTEASF. In nucleotides, the CDR3 is TGTGCCAGCAGCCAGGGGGCAAGGACTGAAGCTTCCTTT. The rearrangement uses TRBV14 and TRBJ1-1; possible D gene TRBD1, 6 bases. The germline V gene encodes CDR1 SGHDN and CDR2 FVKESK. The CDR3 is made up of 13 amino acids.

This clonotype was seen at least ten times. The chain links TRBV28 to TRBJ1-1; D may be TRBD1 (6 bases). Per the germline V gene, CDR1 is MDHEN and CDR2 is SYDVKM. CDR3 length: 16 residues. V was shortened by 6 bases and J by 6 bases, with 23 bases between the two germline ends. The CDR3 coding sequence is TGTGCCAGCAGAGGCGGGGGCGGATCGCTTGCATCTGAAGCTTTCTTT. This translates into CASRGGGGSLASEAFF. The complete variable domain, with remaining parts taken from reference TRBV28 and TRBJ1-1, reads DVKVTQSSRYLVKRTGEKVFLECVQDMDHENMFWYRQDPGLGLRLIYFSYDVKMKEKGDIPEGYSVSREKKERFSLILESASTNQTSMYLCASRGGGGSLASEAFFGQGTRLTVV.

Ten or more counts support this clonotype. V usage is TRBV6-1 and J usage is TRBJ1-1; 7 nucleotides align to TRBD1. Germline V gene data show CDR1 as MNHNS and CDR2 as SASEGT. V lost 7 bases, J lost 0 bases, and 5 bases stayed unmatched. This CDR3 has 14 amino acids. CDR3 coding DNA: TGTGCCAGCAAGGGGACAGCCCTGAACACTGAAGCTTTCTTT. Amino acids: CASKGTALNTEAFF.

Details on this clonotype: This may stem from a read error, because a much larger clone lies one nucleotide away. The chain recombines TRBV20-1 with TRBJ2-2; tentative D call: TRBD2 (7 bases). The germline gives CDR1 DFQATT, CDR2 SNEGSKA (reference sequence). The CDR3 has 16 residues. The V and J ends lost 5 bases and 2 bases respectively, with 18 bases between them. CDR3 sequence: CSAPKGGVANTGELFF. The DNA for the CDR3 is TGCAGTGCTCCTAAGGGGGGGGTGGCCAACACCGGGGAGCTGTTTTTT.

This clonotype was seen repeatedly, ten times or more. This chain joins TRBV7-8 and TRBJ2-2; D gene uncertain. The CDR3 has 12 residues. The germline V gene encodes CDR1 SGHVS and CDR2 FQNEAQ. The V and J ends lost 1 base and 8 bases respectively, with 5 bases between them. The CDR3 loop is CASSLVQGELFF. In nucleotides, the CDR3 is TGTGCCAGCAGCTTAGTACAGGGGGAGCTGTTTTTT.

As for this clonotype: At one end the junction does not follow the germline gene, possibly because of a read error. The chain is built from TRBV15 and TRBJ2-3; D gene uncertain. The CDR3 is 16 amino acids. Germline V gene lookup returns CDR1 LNHNV and CDR2 YYDKDF (reference sequence). In DNA form, the CDR3 reads TGTTCCACCAGCAGGCCATACAGTGTCTCAGGAGATACGCAGTATTTC. Encoded protein: CSTSRPYSVSGDTQYF.

A remark on this clonotype: A read error is the likely source, as a far larger clone sits one nucleotide away. V and J are TRBV6-8 and TRBJ2-3, with TRBD2 as a possible D gene (5 bases). Trimming removed 4 bases at V and 3 bases at J, with 14 bases between. The germline V gene has CDR1 MNHGY and CDR2 SAAAGT. The CDR3 runs to 15 residues. CDR3 DNA sequence: TGTGCCAGCAGTTTCCGGGAAGGAGGAACAGATACGCAGTATTTT. Translated: CASSFREGGTDTQYF.

As for this clonotype: A much larger clone sits a single nucleotide away, making a read error possible. V usage is TRBV6-2 or TRBV6-3 and J usage is TRBJ2-1, with a weak D call TRBD2 (5 bases). This CDR3 has 16 residues. From germline, CDR1 is MNHEY and CDR2 SVGEGT. The CDR3: CACSYLDQLGPNEQFF. The CDR3 region has the DNA TGTGCCTGCAGTTACTTGGACCAACTAGGGCCGAATGAGCAGTTCTTC.